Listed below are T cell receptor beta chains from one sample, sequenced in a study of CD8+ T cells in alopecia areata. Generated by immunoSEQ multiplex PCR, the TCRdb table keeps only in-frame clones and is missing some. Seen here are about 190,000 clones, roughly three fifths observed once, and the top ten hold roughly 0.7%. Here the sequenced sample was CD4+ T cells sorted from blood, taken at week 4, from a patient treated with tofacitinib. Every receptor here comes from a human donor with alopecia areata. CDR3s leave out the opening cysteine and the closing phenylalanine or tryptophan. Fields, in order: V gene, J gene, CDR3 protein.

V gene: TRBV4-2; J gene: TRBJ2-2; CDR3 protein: ASSQEPPGELF
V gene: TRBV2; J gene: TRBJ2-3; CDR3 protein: ASSRLGDTQY
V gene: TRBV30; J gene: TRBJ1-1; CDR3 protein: AQSSGETEAF
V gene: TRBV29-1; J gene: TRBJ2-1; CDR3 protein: SVGRTGVANEQF
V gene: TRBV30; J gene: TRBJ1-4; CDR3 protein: AAGQRGEKLF
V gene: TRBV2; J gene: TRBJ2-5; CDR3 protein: ASGGVTGETQY
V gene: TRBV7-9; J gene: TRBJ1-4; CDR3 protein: ASSLGTGDEKLF
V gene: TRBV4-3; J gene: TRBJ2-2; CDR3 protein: ASSQEKREATGELF
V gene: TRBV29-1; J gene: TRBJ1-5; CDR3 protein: SVVTQGTQGSNQPQH
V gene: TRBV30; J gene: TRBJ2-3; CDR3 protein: ACAGREDSDTQY
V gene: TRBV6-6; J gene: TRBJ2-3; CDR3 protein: ASSYVRTGGPDTQY